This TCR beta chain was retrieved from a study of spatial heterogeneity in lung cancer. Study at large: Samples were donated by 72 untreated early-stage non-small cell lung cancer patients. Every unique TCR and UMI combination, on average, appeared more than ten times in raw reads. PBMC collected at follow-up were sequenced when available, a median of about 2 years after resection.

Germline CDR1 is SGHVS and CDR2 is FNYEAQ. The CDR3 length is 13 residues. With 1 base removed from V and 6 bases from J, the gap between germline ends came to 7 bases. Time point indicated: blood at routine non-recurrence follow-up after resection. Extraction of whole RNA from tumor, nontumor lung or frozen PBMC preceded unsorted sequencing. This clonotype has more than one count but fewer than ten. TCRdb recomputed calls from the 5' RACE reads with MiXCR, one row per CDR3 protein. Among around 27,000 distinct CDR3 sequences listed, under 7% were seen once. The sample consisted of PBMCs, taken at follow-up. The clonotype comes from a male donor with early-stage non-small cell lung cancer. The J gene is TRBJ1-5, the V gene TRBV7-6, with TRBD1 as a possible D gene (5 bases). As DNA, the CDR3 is TGTGCCAGCAGCTTAGGGGGGAGTCAGCCCCAGCATTTT. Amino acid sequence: CASSLGGSQPQHF.